Below, 6 T cell receptor beta chains from the same sample are listed, as sequenced in a study of vaccination and CD4 T cells after COVID-19. Their specific antigens are unknown. Cultured CD4+ T cell DNA underwent sequencing with the Oncomine TCR Beta short-read assay. TCRdb reprocessed the PCR reads via MiXCR and lists one record per CDR3 protein. The sample consists of 6,500 to 8,500 distinct CDR3 sequences, approximately 70% of them appearing once. Stated treatment: roughly 10-day PBMC culture with coronavirus spike peptide pools or control peptides (ViraFEST assay). The specimen sequenced was CD4+ T cells from blood, cultured in vitro. Receptors were obtained from a human donor who had recovered from COVID-19.

The chain carries TRBV21-1 and TRBJ2-3; the D call TRBD2 from the table was never checked on the DNA. TRBV21-1 is deemed a pseudogene. CDR3 length equals 16 residues. The CDR3 protein is CASSSDGLASTDTQYF. CDR3 DNA: TGTGCCAGCAGCTCGGACGGTCTAGCGAGCACAGATACGCAGTATTTT.

This clonotype was observed once. This sequence joins TRBV7-8 and TRBJ1-1, with D possibly being TRBD1 (5 bases). V was cut by 1 base and J by 1 base, with 13 bases left in between. Germline V gene lookup returns CDR1 SGHVS and CDR2 FQNEAQ. The CDR3 is 16 amino acids. CDR3 loop: CASSLGGGTGNTEAFF. CDR3 in DNA: TGTGCCAGCAGCTTAGGAGGAGGGACGGGGAACACTGAAGCTTTCTTT.

The chain is built from TRBV20-1 and TRBJ2-7; 12 bases map to TRBD2. Germline V gene data show CDR1 as DFQATT and CDR2 as SNEGSKA (reference sequence). The CDR3 contains 14 residues. The V gene end was trimmed by 6 bases and the J gene end by 2 bases; junction bases not matched to a gene: 5. CDR3 sequence: CSAPLAGGPYEQYF. Written as DNA, the CDR3 is TGCAGTGCCCCACTAGCGGGGGGACCCTACGAGCAGTACTTC.

This chain joins TRBV6-1 and TRBJ1-6; D unresolved. This CDR3 has 14 amino acids. The V and J ends lost 0 bases and 4 bases respectively, with 4 bases between them. The V gene's germline CDR1 is MNHNS and CDR2 SASEGT. CDR3 sequence reads: CASSEATYNSPLHF. CDR3 coding DNA: TGTGCCAGCAGTGAAGCGACGTATAATTCACCCCTCCACTTT.

This clonotype was seen a few times. The chain employs TRBV19 and TRBJ1-6; TRBD1 aligns across 7 bases. Germline-derived CDR1 and CDR2 are LNHDA and SQIVND (reference sequence). CDR3 size: 16 residues. The V segment lost 3 bases and the J segment 6 bases; nucleotides outside the gene matches: 8. In nucleotides, the CDR3 is TGTGCCAGTAGTATCCAGGGACAGCGCTTTAATTCACCCCTCCACTTT. Amino acids: CASSIQGQRFNSPLHF.

CDR3 nucleotides: TGTGCCAGCAGCCTATACCAAGAGACCCAGTACTTC. Protein: CASSLYQETQYF. This chain joins TRBV5-6 and TRBJ2-5; D not resolved. The CDR3 runs 12 residues. CDR1 and CDR2 (germline): SGHDT, YYEEEE. V lost 4 bases, J lost 0 bases, and 4 bases lay in between.